Presented here are 25 T cell receptor beta chains from one specimen sequenced in a study of cytomegalovirus exposure and HLA in healthy donors. Primers included in the PCR were 60 Vbeta and 13 Jbeta primers. Clones were read by immunoSEQ multiplex PCR, and TCRdb kept only the in-frame ones, dropping some. The table shows over 120,000 clones, with less than 85% occurring only once. The sample taken for sequencing was PBMCs. The receptors come from a man in his late teens or twenties in good health and CMV-seropositive.

The V and J genes are TRBV6-1 and TRBJ1-1; a weak D match, TRBD1 (6 bases). V was trimmed by 3 bases and J by 5 bases, leaving 10 bases between them. This CDR3 has 13 residues. Germline V gene data show CDR1 as MNHNS and CDR2 as SASEGT. The CDR3 protein is CASSEQRGTEAFF. The CDR3 DNA follows: TGTGCCAGCAGTGAGCAGAGGGGGACTGAAGCTTTCTTT.

This chain links TRBV25-1 with TRBJ1-1, with 7 bases aligning to TRBD1. CDR3 size: 18 residues. V lost 1 base and J lost 3; bases outside the gene matches: 14. Germline assignment: CDR1 MGHDK and CDR2 SYGVNS. The CDR3 coding sequence is TGTGCCAGCAGTGAATTTCCAACAGGGGACCCCTCGGACACTGAAGCTTTCTTT. The encoded protein is CASSEFPTGDPSDTEAFF.

The rearrangement links TRBV7-2 to TRBJ1-1; D not resolved. The V end was cut by 2 bases, the J end by 1 base, with 5 bases between. CDR3 length: 13 amino acids. Looked up from germline, CDR1 is SGHTA and CDR2 is FQGNSA. CDR3 protein: CASSLTANTEAFF. In DNA, the CDR3 is TGTGCCAGCAGCTTAACAGCGAACACTGAAGCTTTCTTT.

The chain uses TRBV27 and TRBJ1-1; 10 positions match TRBD1. Germline loops: CDR1 MNHEY, CDR2 SMNVEV (reference sequence). V shed 5 bases and J 3 bases; nucleotides not matched to a gene: 3. The CDR3 consists of 14 residues. CDR3 in amino acids: CASSRDRGHTEAFF. CDR3 in DNA: TGTGCCAGCAGTCGAGACAGGGGGCACACTGAAGCTTTCTTT.

This clone was seen a few times. The chain carries TRBV6-5 and TRBJ1-5, with D maybe TRBD1 (5 bases). The CDR3 covers 15 residues. The germline V gene has CDR1 MNHEY and CDR2 SVGAGI. V was shortened by 5 bases and J by 6 bases, with 17 bases between the two germline ends. CDR3 residues: CASSPLGGMSQPQHF. CDR3 DNA: TGTGCCAGCAGTCCCCTTGGGGGGATGAGTCAGCCCCAGCATTTT.

The chain is built from TRBV5-8 and TRBJ2-5; 9 positions agree with TRBD1. The germline gives CDR1 SGHTS, CDR2 YDEGEE. The CDR3 contains 16 residues. V gave up 2 bases and J gave up 5 bases; unmatched junction bases: 10. The CDR3 nucleotides read TGTGCCAGCAGCTTATATCCCGGGACAGGGACGGAGACCCAGTACTTC. It codes for CASSLYPGTGTETQYF. The variable domain in full, completed from reference TRBV5-8 and TRBJ2-5, reads EAGVTQSPTHLIKTRGQQATLRCSPISGHTSVYWYQQALGLGLQFLLWYDEGEERNRGNFPPRFSGRQFPNYSSELNVNALELEDSALYLCASSLYPGTGTETQYFGPGTRLLVL.

V usage is TRBV28 and J usage is TRBJ2-3; D gene unclear. Trimming removed 3 bases at V and 0 bases at J, with 4 bases between. The CDR3 has 13 residues. Germline CDR1 reads MDHEN; CDR2 reads SYDVKM. CDR3 protein: CASSFVSTDTQYF. CDR3 coding DNA: TGTGCCAGCAGTTTCGTAAGCACAGATACGCAGTATTTT.

CDR3 in DNA: TGTGCCAGTACCGTATTGACAGGGGGCGTCACTGAAGCTTTCTTT. Protein product: CASTVLTGGVTEAFF. This rearrangement joins TRBV19 to TRBJ1-1; 10 positions match TRBD1. The junction had 9 bases not matched to a gene; V was cut back by 7 bases and J by 4 bases. Germline V CDR1 and CDR2: LNHDA, SQIVND (reference sequence). The CDR3 length is 15 residues.

The chain recombines TRBV28 with TRBJ2-2; 7 nucleotides align to TRBD1. This CDR3 contains 14 residues. CDR1 is MDHEN and CDR2 is SYDVKM in the germline V gene. The V and J ends lost 8 bases and 6 bases, in that order; junction bases with no gene match: 9. The CDR3 protein is CASEEGGLAGELFF. CDR3 nucleotide sequence: TGTGCCAGCGAGGAAGGGGGCTTAGCCGGGGAGCTGTTTTTT.

The chain links TRBV13 to TRBJ2-7; tentatively, D is TRBD1 (5 bases). V lost 5 bases and J lost 3, with 26 bases in between. In germline, CDR1 is PRHDT, CDR2 FYEKMQ (reference sequence). The CDR3 spans 18 residues. CDR3 region: CASSPPAEDRVFLYEQYF. The CDR3 DNA is TGTGCCAGCAGCCCCCCGGCCGAAGACAGAGTCTTTCTCTACGAGCAGTACTTC. Looking up the rest from reference TRBV13 and TRBJ2-7 gives the full variable domain: AAGVIQSPRHLIKEKRETATLKCYPIPRHDTVYWYQQGPGQDPQFLISFYEKMQSDKGSIPDRFSAQQFSDYHSELNMSSLELGDSALYFCASSPPAEDRVFLYEQYFGPGTRLTVT.

The chain has TRBV7-2 and TRBJ1-2, with 7 bases aligning to TRBD1. Germline CDR1 reads SGHTA; CDR2 reads FQGNSA. With 5 bases clipped from V and 3 bases from J, the junction kept 3 bases outside the gene matches. The CDR3 spans 13 residues. In nucleotides, the CDR3 is TGTGCCAGCAGCCTTGGACAGGACTATGGCTACACCTTC. Encoded protein: CASSLGQDYGYTF. Combining the CDR3 with reference TRBV7-2 and TRBJ1-2 gives the whole variable domain GAGVSQSPSNKVTEKGKDVELRCDPISGHTALYWYRQSLGQGLEFLIYFQGNSAPDKSGLPSDRFSAERTGGSVSTLTIQRTQQEDSAVYLCASSLGQDYGYTFGSGTRLTVV.

J is TRBJ1-2 and V is TRBV7-2; the D is unclear. Trimming took 0 bases from V and 4 from J, leaving 6 bases between them. CDR1 is SGHTA and CDR2 is FQGNSA in the germline V gene. The CDR3 has 13 residues. CDR3 coding DNA: TGTGCCAGCAGCTTAGCTTCCTCCTATGGCTACACCTTC. This sequence encodes CASSLASSYGYTF.

The chain couples TRBV2 to TRBJ2-7; 7 positions match TRBD2. The germline V gene has CDR1 SNHLY and CDR2 FYNNEI. The V and J ends lost 4 bases and 7 bases, in that order; junction bases with no gene match: 7. The CDR3 sequence is 13 residues long. Written as DNA, the CDR3 is TGTGCCAGCAGTGGCGGGAGTACTAGTGAGCAGTACTTC. Translation: CASSGGSTSEQYF.

This chain links TRBV21-1 with TRBJ1-1; TRBD1 reflects the table's D call only, with no check against the DNA. TRBV21-1 is a known pseudogene. This CDR3 contains 11 residues. This CDR3 reads CARQGGTEAFF. Here the CDR3 DNA reads TGTGCAAGACAGGGCGGCACTGAAGCTTTCTTT.

The V call is TRBV5-1, the J call TRBJ2-7, with D maybe TRBD1 (6 bases). The CDR3 extends over 14 amino acids. V was clipped by 0 bases and J by 7 bases, with 14 bases between them. Germline CDR1 and CDR2: SGHRS and YFSETQ. The CDR3 spells CASSLGFPGQEQYF. For the CDR3, the DNA is TGCGCCAGCAGCTTGGGTTTTCCGGGACAAGAGCAGTACTTC.

V and J are TRBV10-1 and TRBJ2-1; TRBD2 agrees at 8 bases. V shed 1 base, J shed 6 bases, and the junction held 5 bases outside the gene matches. Germline V gene data show CDR1 as WNHNN and CDR2 as SYGVQD (reference sequence). CDR3 length: 15 residues. CDR3 nucleotides: TGCGCCAGCAGTGAGTTGAGCGGGGGCCGCAATGAGCAGTTCTTC. It translates to CASSELSGGRNEQFF.

The chain recombines TRBV5-1 with TRBJ2-5, with a weak D call TRBD2 (6 bases). V lost 4 bases, J lost 5 bases, and 9 bases lay in between. The CDR3 loop spans 12 amino acids. Germline assignment: CDR1 SGHRS and CDR2 YFSETQ. This CDR3 reads CASSPGRETQYF. The CDR3 nucleotides read TGCGCCAGCAGCCCAGGGAGGGAGACCCAGTACTTC.

This clone was counted between two and nine times. Other DNA sequences in the same sample also yield this CDR3. The chain uses TRBV19 and TRBJ1-1; D is uncertain. The CDR3 sequence is 13 residues long. Trimming shortened V by 2 bases and J by 1 base, and 5 bases separated the two germline ends. Germline lookup yields CDR1 LNHDA and CDR2 SQIVND (reference sequence). This CDR3 is CASSIPGNTEAFF. The CDR3 DNA sequence: TGTGCCAGTAGTATACCAGGGAACACTGAAGCTTTCTTT.

The rearrangement links TRBV5-1 to TRBJ1-1, with D uncertain. Looked up from germline, CDR1 is SGHRS and CDR2 is YFSETQ. This CDR3 contains 14 residues. Trimming removed 2 bases at V and 4 bases at J, with 12 bases between. CDR3 sequence: CASSLSKAFTEAFF. The CDR3 bases are TGCGCCAGCAGCTTAAGTAAAGCGTTCACTGAAGCTTTCTTT.

The rearrangement links TRBV10-3 to TRBJ1-3; D remains ambiguous. V lost 2 bases, J lost 0 bases, and 8 bases lay in between. The germline gives CDR1 ENHRY, CDR2 SYGVKD. The CDR3 totals 15 residues. CDR3 sequence (DNA): TGTGCCATCAGTGAGGGACTGCTCTCTGGAAACACCATATATTTT. Translated, it gives CAISEGLLSGNTIYF.

The V call is TRBV6-5, the J call TRBJ2-7, with TRBD1 matching over 11 bases. Germline-derived CDR1 and CDR2 are MNHEY and SVGAGI. The CDR3 loop spans 14 amino acids. J lost 4 bases, V lost 6 bases, and 5 bases had no gene match. CDR3 in DNA: TGTGCCAGCAGATGGACAGGGGGCATGTACGAGCAGTACTTC. This translates into CASRWTGGMYEQYF.

The chain joins TRBV2 to TRBJ2-5, with 7 bases fitting TRBD2. J was trimmed by 2 bases and V by 6 bases; bases with no gene match: 9. Looked up from germline, CDR1 is SNHLY and CDR2 is FYNNEI. The CDR3 consists of 15 residues. In DNA, the CDR3 is TGTGCCAGCAGATCGACTAGCAGTTTACAAGAGACCCAGTACTTC. It yields the protein CASRSTSSLQETQYF. The full variable domain, rest sourced from reference TRBV2 and TRBJ2-5, is EPEVTQTPSHQVTQMGQEVILRCVPISNHLYFYWYRQILGQKVEFLVSFYNNEISEKSEIFDDQFSVERPDGSNFTLKIRSTKLEDSAMYFCASRSTSSLQETQYFGPGTRLLVL.

J is TRBJ2-1 and V is TRBV29-1; the match to TRBD2 covers 10 bases. Germline V gene lookup returns CDR1 SQVTM and CDR2 ANQGSEA. V lost 3 bases to trimming and J lost 6 bases; unmatched junction nucleotides: 8. The CDR3 is made up of 15 amino acids. CDR3 nucleotide sequence: TGCAGCGTTGAGCCCAGCGGGGGGGCCTTCAATGAGCAGTTCTTC. Protein product: CSVEPSGGAFNEQFF.

This clone has a handful of counts. J is TRBJ2-7 and V is TRBV10-3; tentative D call: TRBD2 (5 bases). The CDR3 length is 14 residues. CDR1 and CDR2 from the germline V gene are ENHRY and SYGVKD. Trimming cost V 6 bases and J 3 bases, with 15 bases left between them. This CDR3 reads CAISPREGSYEQYF. CDR3 bases: TGTGCCATCAGCCCAAGAGAGGGTAGCTACGAGCAGTACTTC.

A few counts support this clone. This rearrangement joins TRBV7-9 to TRBJ2-2; 14 bases agree with TRBD2. The CDR3 is made up of 18 amino acids. Trimming cost V 5 bases and J 6 bases; bases outside gene matches: 11. CDR1 is SEHNR and CDR2 is FQNEAQ in the germline V gene (reference sequence). In DNA, the CDR3 is TGTGCCAGCAGCCGGACTAGCGGGGGGACCGCCGGTTCCGGGGAGCTGTTTTTT. Its translation: CASSRTSGGTAGSGELFF.